The T cell receptor (beta chain) described here comes from a study of cytomegalovirus exposure and HLA in healthy donors. V shed 0 bases and J shed 1 base, with 8 bases lying between them. CDR1 is SGHRS, CDR2 YFSETQ, per germline. The CDR3 consists of 14 residues. This PCR relied on a set of 60 Vbeta primers and 13 Jbeta primers. Clones were sequenced by immunoSEQ multiplex PCR, and TCRdb holds only the in-frame ones, with some missing. Here the sample spans roughly 130,000 clones, approximately 86% being singletons. This sequence originates from a boy between 10 and 17 years old in good health and CMV-seronegative. The material sequenced was PBMCs. The chain recombines TRBV5-1 with TRBJ2-7, with a tentative D call TRBD1 (6 bases). The CDR3 here is CASSLDRASYEQYF. In DNA form, the CDR3 reads TGCGCCAGCAGCTTGGACAGGGCGTCCTACGAGCAGTACTTC.